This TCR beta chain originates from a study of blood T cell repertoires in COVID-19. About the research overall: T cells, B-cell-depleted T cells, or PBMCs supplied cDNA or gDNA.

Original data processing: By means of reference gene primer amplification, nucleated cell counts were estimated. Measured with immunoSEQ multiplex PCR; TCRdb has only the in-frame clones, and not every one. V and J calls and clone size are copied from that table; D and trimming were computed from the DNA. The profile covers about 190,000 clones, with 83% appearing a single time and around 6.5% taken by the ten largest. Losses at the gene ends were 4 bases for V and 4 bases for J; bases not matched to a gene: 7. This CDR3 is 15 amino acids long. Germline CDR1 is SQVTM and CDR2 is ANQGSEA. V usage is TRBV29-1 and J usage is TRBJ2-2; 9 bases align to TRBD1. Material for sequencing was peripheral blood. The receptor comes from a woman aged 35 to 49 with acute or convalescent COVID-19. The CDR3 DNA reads TGCAGCGTTGTAAGGGGGGACAGGGTCACCGGGGAGCTGTTTTTT. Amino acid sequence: CSVVRGDRVTGELFF.